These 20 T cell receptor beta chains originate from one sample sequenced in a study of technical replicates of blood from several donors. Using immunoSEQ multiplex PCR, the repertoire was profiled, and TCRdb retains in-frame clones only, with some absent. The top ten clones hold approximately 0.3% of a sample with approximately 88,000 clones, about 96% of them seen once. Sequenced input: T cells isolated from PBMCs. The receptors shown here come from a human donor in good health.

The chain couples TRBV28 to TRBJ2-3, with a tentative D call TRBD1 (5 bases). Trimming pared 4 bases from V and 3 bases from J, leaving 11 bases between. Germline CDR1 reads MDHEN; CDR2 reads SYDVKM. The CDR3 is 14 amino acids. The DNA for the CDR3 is TGTGCCAGCAGTTATAAGCAGGGAACAGATACGCAGTATTTT. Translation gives CASSYKQGTDTQYF.

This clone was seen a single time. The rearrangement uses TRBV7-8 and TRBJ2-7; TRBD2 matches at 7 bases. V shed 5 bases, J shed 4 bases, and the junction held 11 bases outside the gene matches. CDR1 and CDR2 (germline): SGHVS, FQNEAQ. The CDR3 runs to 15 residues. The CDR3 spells CASSPQLGGWYEQYF. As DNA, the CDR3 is TGTGCCAGCAGCCCACAATTGGGGGGGTGGTACGAGCAGTACTTC.

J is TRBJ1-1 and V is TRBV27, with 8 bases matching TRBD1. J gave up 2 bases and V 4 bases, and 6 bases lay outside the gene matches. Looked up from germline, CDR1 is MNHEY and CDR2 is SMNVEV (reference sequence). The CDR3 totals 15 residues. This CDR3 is CASSSTGTGNTEAFF. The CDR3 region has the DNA TGTGCCAGCAGTTCGACTGGGACAGGAAACACTGAAGCTTTCTTT.

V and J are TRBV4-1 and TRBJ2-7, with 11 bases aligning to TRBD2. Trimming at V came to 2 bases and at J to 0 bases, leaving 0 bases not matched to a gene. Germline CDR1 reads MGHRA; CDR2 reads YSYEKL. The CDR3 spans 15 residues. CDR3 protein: CASSQLAGGSYEQYF. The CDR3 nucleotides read TGCGCCAGCAGCCAACTAGCGGGAGGCTCCTACGAGCAGTACTTC.

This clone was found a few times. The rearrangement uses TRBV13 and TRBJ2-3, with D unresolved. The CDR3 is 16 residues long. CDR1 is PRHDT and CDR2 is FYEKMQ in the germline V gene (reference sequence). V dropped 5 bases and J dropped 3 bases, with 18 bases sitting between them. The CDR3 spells CASSLPSGIRTDTQYF. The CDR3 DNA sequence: TGTGCCAGCAGCCTACCGTCGGGTATACGAACAGATACGCAGTATTTT.

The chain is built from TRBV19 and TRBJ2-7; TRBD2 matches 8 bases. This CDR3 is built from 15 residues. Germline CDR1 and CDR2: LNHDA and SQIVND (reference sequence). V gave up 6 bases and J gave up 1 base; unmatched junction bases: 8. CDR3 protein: CASSGERETSYEQYF. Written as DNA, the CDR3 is TGTGCCAGTAGCGGCGAGCGGGAGACATCCTACGAGCAGTACTTC.

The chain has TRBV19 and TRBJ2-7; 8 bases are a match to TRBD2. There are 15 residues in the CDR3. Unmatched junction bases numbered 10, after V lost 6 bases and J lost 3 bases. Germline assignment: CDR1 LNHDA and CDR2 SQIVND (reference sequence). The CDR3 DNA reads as TGTGCCAGTAGAGAATCCGGGACTAGTCTCTACGAGCAGTACTTC. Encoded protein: CASRESGTSLYEQYF.

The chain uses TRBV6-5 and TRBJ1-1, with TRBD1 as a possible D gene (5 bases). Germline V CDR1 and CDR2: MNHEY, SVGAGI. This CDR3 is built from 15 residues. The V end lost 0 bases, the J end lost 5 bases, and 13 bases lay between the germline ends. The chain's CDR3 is CASSYSISRVTEAFF. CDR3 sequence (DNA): TGTGCCAGCAGTTACTCGATTAGCAGGGTGACTGAAGCTTTCTTT.

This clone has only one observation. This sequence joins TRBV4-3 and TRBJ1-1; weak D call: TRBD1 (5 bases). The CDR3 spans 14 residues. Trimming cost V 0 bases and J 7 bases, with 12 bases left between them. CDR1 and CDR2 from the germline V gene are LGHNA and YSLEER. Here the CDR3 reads CASSQDRGTGEAFF. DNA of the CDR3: TGCGCCAGCAGCCAAGATCGGGGGACGGGTGAAGCTTTCTTT.

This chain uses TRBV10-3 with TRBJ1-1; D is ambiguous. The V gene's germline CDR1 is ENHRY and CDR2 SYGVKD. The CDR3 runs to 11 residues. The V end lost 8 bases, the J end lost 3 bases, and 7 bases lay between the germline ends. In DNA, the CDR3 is TGTGCCATCGGTCGGGACACTGAAGCTTTCTTT. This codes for CAIGRDTEAFF.

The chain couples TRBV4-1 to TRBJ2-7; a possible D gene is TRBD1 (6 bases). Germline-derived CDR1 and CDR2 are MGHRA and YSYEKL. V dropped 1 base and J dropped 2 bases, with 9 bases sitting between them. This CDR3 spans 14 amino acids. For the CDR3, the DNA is TGCGCCAGCAGCCAAGGGGACACGGCCTACGAGCAGTACTTC. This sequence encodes CASSQGDTAYEQYF.

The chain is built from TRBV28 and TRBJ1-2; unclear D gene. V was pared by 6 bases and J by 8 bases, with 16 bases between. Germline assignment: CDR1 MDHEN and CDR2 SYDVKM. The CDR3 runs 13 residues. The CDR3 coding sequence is TGTGCCAGCAGCGCCCCGCGCCTCCGGGGCTACACCTTC. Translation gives CASSAPRLRGYTF.

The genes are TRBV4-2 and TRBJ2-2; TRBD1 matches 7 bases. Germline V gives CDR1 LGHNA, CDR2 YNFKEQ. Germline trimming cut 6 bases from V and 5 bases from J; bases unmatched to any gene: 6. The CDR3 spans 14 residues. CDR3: CASRGQFVTGELFF. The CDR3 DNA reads TGTGCCAGCAGGGGACAGTTTGTAACCGGGGAGCTGTTTTTT.

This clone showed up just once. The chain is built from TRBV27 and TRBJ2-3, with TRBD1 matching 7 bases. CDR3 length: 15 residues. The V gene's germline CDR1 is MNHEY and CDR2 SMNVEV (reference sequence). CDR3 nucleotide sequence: TGTCTATCAAAAGAGAGAGGGGGCGGCACAGATACGCAGTATTTT. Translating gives CLSKERGGGTDTQYF.

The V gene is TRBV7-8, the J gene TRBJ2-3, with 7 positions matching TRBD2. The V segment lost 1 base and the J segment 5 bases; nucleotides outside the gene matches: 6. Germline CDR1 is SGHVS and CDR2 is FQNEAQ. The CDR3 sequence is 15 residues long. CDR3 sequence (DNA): TGTGCCAGCAGCTTAGATGGCGGGAGTGGAGATACGCAGTATTTT. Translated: CASSLDGGSGDTQYF.

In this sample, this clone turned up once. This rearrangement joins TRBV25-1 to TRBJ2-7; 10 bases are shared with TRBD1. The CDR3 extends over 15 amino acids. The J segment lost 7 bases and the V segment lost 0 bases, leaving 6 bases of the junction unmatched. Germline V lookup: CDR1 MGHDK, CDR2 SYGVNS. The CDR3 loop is CASSEYGTGAWEQYF. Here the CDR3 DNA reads TGTGCCAGCAGTGAATATGGGACAGGGGCATGGGAGCAGTACTTC.

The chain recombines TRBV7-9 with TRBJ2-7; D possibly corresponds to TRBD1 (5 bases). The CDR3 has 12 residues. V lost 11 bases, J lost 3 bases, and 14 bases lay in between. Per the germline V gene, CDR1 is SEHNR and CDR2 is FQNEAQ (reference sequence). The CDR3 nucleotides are TGTGCCGGCCAGGGTGGAAACTACGAGCAGTACTTC. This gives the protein CAGQGGNYEQYF.

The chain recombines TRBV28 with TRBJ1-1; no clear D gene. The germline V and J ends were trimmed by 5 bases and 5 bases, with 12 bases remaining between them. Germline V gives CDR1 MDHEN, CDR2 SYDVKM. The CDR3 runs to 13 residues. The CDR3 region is CASSPVDETEAFF. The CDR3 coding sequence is TGTGCCAGCAGTCCGGTAGATGAGACTGAAGCTTTCTTT.

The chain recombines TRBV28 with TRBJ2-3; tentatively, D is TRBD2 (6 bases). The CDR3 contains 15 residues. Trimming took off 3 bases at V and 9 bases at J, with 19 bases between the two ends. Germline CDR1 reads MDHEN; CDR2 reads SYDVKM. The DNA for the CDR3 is TGTGCCAGCAGTTTTCCCGTCAGCGAAGGGAGGACGCAGTATTTT. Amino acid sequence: CASSFPVSEGRTQYF.

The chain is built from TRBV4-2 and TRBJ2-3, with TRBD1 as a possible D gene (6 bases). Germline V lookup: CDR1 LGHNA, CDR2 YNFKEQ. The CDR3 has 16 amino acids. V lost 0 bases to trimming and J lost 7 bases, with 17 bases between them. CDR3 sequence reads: CASSQESGMGAYTQYF. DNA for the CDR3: TGTGCCAGCAGCCAAGAATCGGGGATGGGGGCATATACGCAGTATTTT.